A single TCR beta chain is shown here with its context. Its antigen target is currently unknown. One base away there is no much larger clone; base qualities are not given. This sample stems from a study of blood T cell repertoires in COVID-19 (dated by TCRdb to 2018 to 2021). Some background on the complete study: Samples covering the acute and convalescent phases of COVID-19 were provided by collaborators in the United States, Italy and Spain. The prospective study material was composed of cDNA or gDNA derived from T cells, B-cell-depleted T cells, or PBMCs. Subjects who had been exposed to COVID-19, were actively infected with it, or had recovered from it provided the deeply sampled blood TCRbeta repertoires that made up the dataset. The repertoires were released in a freely available public database meant as a resource for research on the immune response to SARS-CoV-2. Samples were obtained from the ongoing ImmuneRACE study (first 160 participants) and from some 1,300 subjects provided by 6 global collaborators. Nearly every sample came with metadata listing a de-identified subject ID, COVID-19 status, age in years and sex. Where available, HLA class I and class II types were obtained from metadata supplied by the sample provider rather than from assay-based typing. Study-level results and caveats: The amount of clinical and demographic metadata varied by source and participant and was provided uncurated.

TCRbeta CDR3 regions were amplified from genomic DNA using the immunoSEQ Assay, a bias-controlled multiplex PCR. In the authors' own workflow: The number of nucleated cells in each sample was estimated by amplification of reference gene primers within the assay. Sequence reads were collapsed and filtered to measure the absolute abundance of every unique TCRbeta CDR3 rearrangement. For each sample, productive Simpson clonality was calculated by taking the square root of Simpson's diversity index across productive rearrangements. TCRdb's version of the immuneACCESS table is confined to in-frame rearrangements and falls short of the full clone set. An unresolved V gene accounts for under half of the shortfall where checked; the remainder is of unknown origin. For V, J and clone size, that table is used; D and trimming come from the DNA. For this sample there are some 120,000 clones; around four fifths appear just once. Of the sample, more than 5.5% is held by the ten largest clones.

The collaborating institutions used their own protocols to collect whole blood in K2EDTA tubes. For TCRbeta analysis, collaborators shipped samples in one of three forms: frozen whole blood, isolated PBMCs, or DNA extracted from either of those sample types. Material for sequencing was peripheral blood. The source of this sequence is a man in his fifties or sixties with acute or convalescent COVID-19.

The sequenced DNA: TGCAGCGTTGGCCCAGGGGGGCGCAACGTCCTGACTTTC. This translates into CSVGPGGRNVLTF. The chain was built from TRBV29-1 and TRBJ2-6; TRBD1 is a possible D gene, resting on 7 matching bases. The CDR3 contains 13 residues, cysteine and phenylalanine counted. Only the CDR3 DNA is retained, 39 bases long and in frame from the first base. The junction shows trimming of 4 bases on V and 9 bases on J, plus 13 bases between the germline ends. Looking up the germline V gene yields CDR1 SQVTM and CDR2 ANQGSEA.